The rows below give T cell receptor beta chains drawn from one sample of a study of blood T cell repertoires in COVID-19. Repertoires were generated with immunoSEQ multiplex PCR, while TCRdb's copy carries only in-frame clones and drops some. In the table there are fewer than 300,000 clones, around 89% of which are singletons. The source material was peripheral blood. These receptors all come from a woman in her thirties or forties who had recovered from COVID-19. CDR3s include the opening cysteine and the closing phenylalanine or tryptophan. Fields, in order: clone size, V gene, J gene, D gene, CDR3 DNA, CDR3 protein. The D gene is left open where the match is weak. A clone size is listed for some rows: how often the clone was seen (once, few, many), or a class if it is expanded.

>.|TRBV5-1|TRBJ2-5|TRBD2
TGCGCCAGCAGCCCGGGGAGGGGCCAAGAGACCCAGTACTTC
CASSPGRGQETQYF
>.|TRBV9|TRBJ2-1|TRBD2
TGTGCCAGCAGCGTAGGTCTAGCGGGAGGGCCTGGTGAGCAGTTCTTC
CASSVGLAGGPGEQFF
>.|TRBV5-1|TRBJ2-1|.
TGCGCCAGCAGCGCCGACAGTCCCTACAATGAGCAGTTCTTC
CASSADSPYNEQFF
>.|TRBV9|TRBJ1-2|.
TGTGCCAGCAGCGGGACACATAACTATGGCTACACCTTC
CASSGTHNYGYTF
>.|TRBV9|TRBJ1-4|.
TGTGCCAGCAGCGTGGCCACAGGAACTAATGAAAAACTGTTTTTT
CASSVATGTNEKLFF
>.|TRBV11-3|TRBJ2-3|.
TGTGCCAGCAGCTTAGTCGCGACTCCAGGGGCGCAGTATTTT
CASSLVATPGAQYF
>.|TRBV7-2|TRBJ2-6|TRBD1
TGTGCCAGCAGCTTAGCCGGGACAGGGCCCGGCTCTGGGGCCAACGTCCTGACTTTC
CASSLAGTGPGSGANVLTF
>.|TRBV4-3|TRBJ1-6|.
TGCGCCAGCAGCCAAGATGGGGCAGGTGATTCACCCCTCCACTTT
CASSQDGAGDSPLHF
>.|TRBV4-2|TRBJ1-1|TRBD1
TGTGCCAGCAGCCCAGGACAGGCGGTTTCCTTT
CASSPGQAVSF
>.|TRBV21-1|TRBJ2-1|.
TGTGCCAGCAGCAAAGACCTAGCGGGAGGCCCCGCGGGAAATGAGCAGTTCTTC
CASSKDLAGGPAGNEQFF
>.|TRBV30|TRBJ1-2|.
TGTGCCGGCCCTCTTCGGGGGGCCAACTATGGCTACACCTTC
CAGPLRGANYGYTF
>.|TRBV7-9|TRBJ2-5|.
TGTGCCAGCAGCTTACGGGGGACAGAGAAAGAGACCCAGTACTTC
CASSLRGTEKETQYF
>.|TRBV5-1|TRBJ1-1|.
TGCGCCAGCCTCAGCCGGGGGTTCACTGAAGCTTTCTTT
CASLSRGFTEAFF
>.|TRBV29-1|TRBJ1-2|TRBD1
TGCAGCGTCCCACAGGGGGCGCGTGGCTACACCTTC
CSVPQGARGYTF
>.|TRBV7-8|TRBJ2-5|.
TGTGCCAGCAGCTTAGGGGCCGCCCCGAACCCCCAAGAGACCCAGTACTTC
CASSLGAAPNPQETQYF
>.|TRBV7-2|TRBJ2-7|.
TGTGCCAGCAGCTTAGAGAGGCGATATTCCTACGAGCAGTACTTC
CASSLERRYSYEQYF
>.|TRBV5-5|TRBJ2-1|TRBD1
TGTGCCAGCAGCTGGGGACAGGGGAAAAATGAGCAGTTCTTC
CASSWGQGKNEQFF
>.|TRBV7-9|TRBJ2-2|TRBD2
TGTGCCAGCACCACCCTCGGGCCCCGGGCCAAGGGGAGGGGCGGGGAGCTGTTTTTT
CASTTLGPRAKGRGGELFF
>.|TRBV10-2|TRBJ2-7|TRBD1
TGCGCCAGCGAGGACAGGGCGTTCTCCGAGCAGTACTTC
CASEDRAFSEQYF
>.|TRBV5-1|TRBJ2-5|TRBD1
TGCGCCAGCAGCTCCCCTGGACAGGGTGGGTTAGAGACCCAGTACTTC
CASSSPGQGGLETQYF
>.|TRBV13|TRBJ2-1|TRBD2
TGTGCCAGCAGCCGGACTAGCGGACCCTACAATGAGCAGTTCTTC
CASSRTSGPYNEQFF
>once|TRBV7-3|TRBJ2-7|TRBD1
TGTGCCAGCAGCCCGGACAGGGCGGCCACCTACGAGCAGTACTTC
CASSPDRAATYEQYF
>.|TRBV5-1|TRBJ1-1|.
TGCGCCAGCAGCCCGTACGGCAGGGGGAACACTGAAGCTTTCTTT
CASSPYGRGNTEAFF
>.|TRBV12-3/TRBV12-4|TRBJ1-2|TRBD1
TGTGCCAGCAGTACCGACAGGGCCGGCTACACCTTC
CASSTDRAGYTF
>.|TRBV7-9|TRBJ2-5|.
TGTGCCAGCAGCTTAGGTGGGGCCCGACCACAAGAGACCCAGTACTTC
CASSLGGARPQETQYF
>many|TRBV29-1|TRBJ1-2|.
TGCAGCGTGGCAGAAAACTATGGCTACACCTTC
CSVAENYGYTF
>.|TRBV10-3|TRBJ1-1|TRBD1
TGTGCCATCAAGGCCAACAGGGGTGGATACACTGAAGCTTTCTTT
CAIKANRGGYTEAFF
>.|TRBV6-5|TRBJ1-2|.
TGTGCCAGCAGTACCAGGGCCCTCTATGGCTACACCTTC
CASSTRALYGYTF
>.|TRBV5-1|TRBJ2-7|.
TGCGCCAGCAGCTTAGGTAATACCGGGGGGCGCGGGGAGCAGTACTTC
CASSLGNTGGRGEQYF
>.|TRBV10-3|TRBJ2-3|.
TGTGCCATCAGTGAGTCGCGGGGGACACTGGCAGATACGCAGTATTTT
CAISESRGTLADTQYF
>.|TRBV5-6|TRBJ1-2|TRBD1
TGTGCCAGCAGCTCGGACAGGTTGTATGGCTACACCTTC
CASSSDRLYGYTF
>once|TRBV15|TRBJ2-3|.
TGTGCCACCAGCAGAGGGGGCGGCACAGATACGCAGTATTTT
CATSRGGGTDTQYF
>.|TRBV7-6|TRBJ1-1|TRBD1
TGTGCCAGCAGCTTAGTCCCGGACAGGGCTGAAGCTTTCTTT
CASSLVPDRAEAFF
>.|TRBV29-1|TRBJ1-2|TRBD1
TGCAGCGTTCCAGGGGGGCGCAGCACCTTGTTC
CSVPGGRSTLF
>.|TRBV4-1|TRBJ1-2|TRBD1
TGCGCCAGCAGCCATCGCGAAGACAGGGGTATTTTAGGCTACACCTTC
CASSHREDRGILGYTF
>.|TRBV19|TRBJ1-1|.
TGTGCCAGTAGTCCCCGGGCGGGGGGCACTGAAGCTTTCTTT
CASSPRAGGTEAFF
>.|TRBV7-9|TRBJ2-7|TRBD2
TGTGCCAGCAGCTTGGAACCTAGCGGGAGTGTCTACGAGCAGTACTTC
CASSLEPSGSVYEQYF
>.|TRBV9|TRBJ2-6|TRBD2
TGTGCCAGCAGCCGGGGGGTCAGCTCTGGGGCCAACGTCCTGACTTTC
CASSRGVSSGANVLTF
>.|TRBV5-1|TRBJ2-3|.
TGCGCCAGCAGCTTGAGGGACAACACAGATACGCAGTATTTT
CASSLRDNTDTQYF
>once|TRBV30|TRBJ2-7|TRBD2
TGTGCCTGGAGCGGGACTAAGCAGTACTTC
CAWSGTKQYF
>once|TRBV7-2|TRBJ2-5|TRBD2
TGTGCCAGCAGCTGGGGGGGAAGGGAGACCCAGTACTTC
CASSWGGRETQYF
>.|TRBV9|TRBJ2-3|TRBD2
TGTGCCAGCAGCGTAGATAGCGGGAGGACAGATACGCAGTATTTT
CASSVDSGRTDTQYF
>few|TRBV20-1|TRBJ1-2|.
TGCAGTGCTAGTTGGCAGGGGGGCTACACCTTC
CSASWQGGYTF
>.|TRBV19|TRBJ2-7|.
TGTGCCAGTAGTATAAGCGGTTACGAGCAGTACTTC
CASSISGYEQYF
>.|TRBV6-2/TRBV6-3|TRBJ1-1|.
TGTGCCAGCAGCTTATCCTACACTGAAGCTTTCTTT
CASSLSYTEAFF
>.|TRBV11-1|TRBJ1-2|.
TGTGCCAGCAGCCCCGGGGGGCCCTATGGCTACACCTTC
CASSPGGPYGYTF
>.|TRBV6-2/TRBV6-3|TRBJ1-1|TRBD1
TGTGCCAGCAGTTACCCCGACAGGGGGAACACTGAAGCTTTCTTT
CASSYPDRGNTEAFF
>.|TRBV29-1|TRBJ2-7|TRBD2
TGCAGCGTTGGGTGGGCGGGAGCGTACGAGCAGTACTTC
CSVGWAGAYEQYF
>once|TRBV19|TRBJ1-2|.
TGTGCCAGTAGTACCAGGGATCTCTATGGCTACACCTTC
CASSTRDLYGYTF
>.|TRBV6-2/TRBV6-3|TRBJ1-1|TRBD1
TGTGCCAGCAGCCAAACAGGGGCGGACACTGAAGCTTTCTTT
CASSQTGADTEAFF
>.|TRBV11-2|TRBJ2-6|TRBD2
TGTGCCAGCAGCCCGGGACTAGCGGTCTCTGGGGCCAACGTCCTGACTTTC
CASSPGLAVSGANVLTF
>.|TRBV25-1|TRBJ2-3|.
TGTGCCAGCAGTGATCCAGGGCGACTGGGGGGAGATACGCAGTATTTT
CASSDPGRLGGDTQYF
>.|TRBV7-9|TRBJ2-3|.
TGTGCCAGCAGCTTAGCGGGGGGACCTCTTACGCAGTATTTT
CASSLAGGPLTQYF
>.|TRBV2|TRBJ2-3|.
TGTGCCAGCAGTCACGACCGACTAGTCGAGATGGGCGATAGGAGCACAGATACGCAGTATTTT
CASSHDRLVEMGDRSTDTQYF
>once|TRBV24-1|TRBJ2-1|.
TGTGCCACCGGGGAGGGGGGTAGGTACAATGAGCAGTTCTTC
CATGEGGRYNEQFF